These 8 T cell receptor beta chains originate from one sample sequenced in a study of blood T cell repertoires in COVID-19 (dated by TCRdb to the early 2020s). Library construction relied on the immunoSEQ multiplex PCR assay. As stored in TCRdb, this immuneACCESS dataset retains in-frame rearrangements with V and J assigned. A fraction of the clones does not appear; measured against another copy, unresolved V genes explain less than half of the discrepancy, and the remainder lacks a known reason. The sample table holds roughly 35,000 clones, of which about nine tenths were seen once. Over 10% of the sample is held by the ten biggest clonotypes. Sequencing was done on a sample of peripheral blood. The receptor set was obtained from a man aged 70 or older with acute or convalescent COVID-19.

This CDR3 is CASSPELADTDTQYF. The CDR3 region has the DNA TGTGCCAGCAGCCCCGAACTAGCGGACACAGATACGCAGTATTTT. The rearrangement uses TRBV9 and TRBJ2-3; TRBD2 agrees at 8 bases. The ends lost 4 bases at V and 2 bases at J; junction bases unmatched: 6. CDR3 size: 15 residues. Germline V gene sequence: CDR1 SGDLS, CDR2 YYNGEE.

The rearrangement joins TRBV5-4 to TRBJ2-1, with 8 bases that match TRBD1. The CDR3 consists of 15 residues. Germline CDR1 reads SGHNT; CDR2 reads YYREEE (reference sequence). V lost 3 bases to trimming and J lost 5 bases; unmatched junction nucleotides: 7. CDR3 DNA sequence: TGTGCCAGCAGCTCCAGGGGGCGCGGTAACAATGAGCAGTTCTTC. This encodes CASSSRGRGNNEQFF.

V is TRBV21-1 and J is TRBJ1-1; the table's D call of TRBD1 was not tested on the DNA. TRBV21-1 is noted as a pseudogene. The CDR3 has 18 amino acids. The CDR3 DNA is TGTGCCAGCAGCAAAGAAGGTGGCAGGGGGCCCAGGGGGACTGAAGCTTTCTTT. This encodes CASSKEGGRGPRGTEAFF.

The J gene is TRBJ2-5, the V gene TRBV3-1 (or the pseudogene TRBV3-2), with D possibly TRBD1 on 5 matching bases. Trimming left V 3 bases short and J 5 bases short, with 13 bases between. Germline V lookup: CDR1 LGHDT, CDR2 YNNKEL (reference sequence). The CDR3 is made up of 14 amino acids. CDR3 loop: CASSHRGNGETQYF. CDR3 coding DNA: TGTGCCAGCAGCCATAGGGGTAACGGCGAGACCCAGTACTTC.

The CDR3 spells CSVPQGAVTGELFF. In nucleotides, the CDR3 is TGCAGCGTTCCTCAGGGGGCGGTCACCGGGGAGCTGTTTTTT. V is TRBV29-1 and J is TRBJ2-2, with TRBD1 matching 8 bases. The germline V gene has CDR1 SQVTM and CDR2 ANQGSEA. This CDR3 region has 14 residues. The V and J ends lost 5 bases and 4 bases, in that order; junction bases with no gene match: 6.

This sequence joins TRBV5-1 and TRBJ2-7, with 8 bases lining up with TRBD1. With 4 bases clipped from V and 1 base from J, the junction kept 4 bases outside the gene matches. The CDR3 extends over 14 amino acids. CDR1 is SGHRS, CDR2 YFSETQ, per germline. The CDR3, as DNA: TGCGCCAGCAGCGGGGGGACAGGTTCCTACGAGCAGTACTTC. It encodes CASSGGTGSYEQYF.

The chain employs TRBV4-3 and TRBJ1-6; D call uncertain. The CDR3 is 15 residues long. The V gene lost 0 bases and the J gene lost 10 bases, with 13 bases spanning the gap. Germline V gene lookup returns CDR1 LGHNA and CDR2 YSLEER. CDR3 nucleotide sequence: TGCGCCAGCAGCCAAGATCTAACGGGGTACTCACCCCTCCACTTT. This encodes CASSQDLTGYSPLHF.

This clone came up once. The chain uses TRBV2 and TRBJ2-5, with a possible D match to TRBD2 (6 bases). V was cut by 0 bases and J by 4 bases, with 9 bases left in between. The germline CDR1 and CDR2 sequences are SNHLY and FYNNEI. The CDR3 covers 14 residues. CDR3 in DNA: TGTGCCAGCAGTGAAGCGCGGAGGGGAGAGACCCAGTACTTC. Translation: CASSEARRGETQYF.